Shown below are 22 T cell receptor beta chains from a single sample sequenced in a study of T and B cells in COVID-19 patients. TRB rearrangements were amplified by multiplex PCR with BIOMED2 TRB-A/B primers. TCRdb passed the multiplex PCR reads through MiXCR, listing each CDR3 protein once. The sample shows about 6,400 distinct CDR3 sequences, roughly 26% of them seen only once. TRB was amplified from approximately 250-480 ng of blood genomic DNA. The sample taken for sequencing was blood. The receptors shown here come from a human donor with active COVID-19.

V is TRBV30 and J is TRBJ1-1; the D gene is possibly TRBD1 (6 bases). In germline, CDR1 is GTSNPN, CDR2 SVGIG (reference sequence). The CDR3 is 15 residues long. The V end lost 0 bases, the J end lost 1 base, and 12 bases lay between the germline ends. Here the CDR3 reads CAWSVGQGRNTEAFF. The DNA for the CDR3 is TGTGCCTGGAGTGTTGGGCAGGGGCGGAACACTGAAGCTTTCTTT.

V gene TRBV7-2 combines with J gene TRBJ1-4; the D is unclear. Germline CDR1 and CDR2: SGHTA and FQGNSA. CDR3 size: 15 residues. The ends were cut back, 1 base at V and 11 bases at J, with 17 bases in the middle. CDR3 DNA: TGTGCCAGCAGCTTAGGTACGGAGATACAAGGGAAACTGTTTTTT. It translates to CASSLGTEIQGKLFF.

The rearrangement links TRBV12-3 or TRBV12-4 to TRBJ1-1; D gene unclear. The V and J ends lost 2 bases and 6 bases respectively, with 13 bases between them. This CDR3 has 14 amino acids. The CDR3 loop reads CASSLRRSGPEAFF. CDR3 sequence (DNA): TGTGCCAGCAGTTTAAGGAGGTCGGGCCCTGAAGCTTTCTTT.

This clonotype was counted a few times. This sequence joins TRBV6-2 or TRBV6-3 and TRBJ1-1; D is ambiguous. V was clipped by 6 bases and J by 0 bases, with 8 bases between them. Looked up from germline, CDR1 is MNHEY and CDR2 is SVGEGT. There are 13 residues in the CDR3. The CDR3 reads CASRGILNTEAFF. The CDR3 bases are TGTGCCAGCAGGGGTATCTTGAACACTGAAGCTTTCTTT.

This clonotype was seen a handful of times. This rearrangement joins TRBV11-2 to TRBJ1-6; D ambiguous. The CDR3 runs to 12 residues. V gave up 4 bases and J gave up 7 bases, with 5 bases separating them. CDR1 is SGHAT, CDR2 FQNNGV, per germline. Written as DNA, the CDR3 is TGTGCCAGCAGCTCGGTAAATTCACCCCTCCACTTT. Translation gives CASSSVNSPLHF.

The V and J genes are TRBV20-1 and TRBJ1-5; tentatively, D is TRBD1 (6 bases). Trimming removed 4 bases at V and 6 bases at J, with 22 bases between. Germline loops: CDR1 DFQATT, CDR2 SNEGSKA (reference sequence). The CDR3 consists of 16 residues. CDR3 residues: CSATPRDIGGVQPQHF. CDR3 in DNA: TGCAGTGCTACTCCCCGGGACATCGGCGGTGTTCAGCCCCAGCATTTT.

The rearrangement uses TRBV5-1 and TRBJ2-7; D call uncertain. V lost 1 base and J 9 bases, leaving 8 bases between the germline ends. The CDR3 has 11 residues. Per the germline V gene, CDR1 is SGHRS and CDR2 is YFSETQ. The CDR3 DNA reads TGCGCCAGCAGCTTGAGCCCTGGGCAGTACTTC. This codes for CASSLSPGQYF.

This clonotype has a handful of counts. The gene calls are TRBV28 and TRBJ2-2, with D possibly TRBD1 on 6 matching bases. Deletions cut 0 bases from V and 8 bases from J, with 7 bases between. The CDR3 length is 13 residues. Germline V gives CDR1 MDHEN, CDR2 SYDVKM. The CDR3 DNA follows: TGTGCCAGCAGTTTATGGGACAGTGGGGAGCTGTTTTTT. Protein product: CASSLWDSGELFF.

This clonotype qualifies as medium-sized (0.01 to 0.1%). The genes are TRBV19 and TRBJ2-3; the D gene could be TRBD1 or TRBD2 (6 bases each). Germline lookup yields CDR1 LNHDA and CDR2 SQIVND (reference sequence). Trimming cost V 1 base and J 0 bases, with 11 bases left between them. CDR3 length: 16 amino acids. CDR3 amino acids: CASSIGGRGSTDTQYF. DNA of the CDR3: TGTGCCAGTAGTATAGGGGGGCGGGGAAGCACAGATACGCAGTATTTT.

This clonotype is deemed medium-sized. The chain carries TRBV18 and TRBJ2-2; the D is unclear. Per the germline V gene, CDR1 is KGHSH and CDR2 is LQKENI. The CDR3 spans 15 residues. The V end lost 1 base, the J end lost 5 bases, and 11 bases lay between the germline ends. CDR3 loop: CASSPRTLMTGELFF. CDR3 bases: TGTGCCAGCTCACCACGTACCTTAATGACCGGGGAGCTGTTTTTT. The entire variable domain, with the rest obtained from reference TRBV18 and TRBJ2-2, is as follows: NAGVMQNPRHLVRRRGQEARLRCSPMKGHSHVYWYRQLPEEGLKFMVYLQKENIIDESGMPKERFSAEFPKEGPSILRIQQVVRGDSAAYFCASSPRTLMTGELFFGEGSRLTVL.

This clonotype was counted a few times. The junction departs from germline at one end; a sequencing error may be responsible. This chain joins TRBV20-1 and TRBJ1-1, with D possibly matching TRBD1 (5 bases). The CDR3 covers 12 residues. Germline CDR1 DFQATT, CDR2 SNEGSKA (reference sequence). The CDR3 spells CSARGTSIDPYF. CDR3 bases: TGCAGTGCTAGAGGGACATCGATCGATCCGTACTTT.

By sample fraction, this clonotype is medium-sized. J is TRBJ2-6 and V is TRBV5-1; D remains ambiguous. With 1 base removed from V and 3 bases from J, the gap between germline ends came to 11 bases. CDR3 length: 16 amino acids. Germline values: CDR1 SGHRS, CDR2 YFSETQ. The CDR3, as DNA: TGCGCCAGCAGCTTGACTCAGGTGAATGGGGCCAACGTCCTGACTTTC. Its protein is CASSLTQVNGANVLTF.

The chain combines TRBV5-1 with TRBJ2-1; 9 bases map to TRBD2. This CDR3 has 17 residues. V trimming: 3 bases; J trimming: 4 bases; junction bases outside the gene matches: 11. Per germline, CDR1 SGHRS and CDR2 YFSETQ. CDR3 DNA: TGCGCCAGCAGCTCCACTACGACTAGCGGTTCTTACAATGAGCAGTTCTTC. Its translation: CASSSTTTSGSYNEQFF.

The chain employs TRBV11-2 and TRBJ2-3; TRBD1 agrees at 8 bases. CDR1 is SGHAT, CDR2 FQNNGV, per germline. CDR3 length equals 18 residues. V lost 3 bases and J lost 6; bases outside the gene matches: 17. CDR3 loop: CASSLSRTGTGLGDTQYF. The CDR3 DNA reads as TGTGCCAGCAGCTTGTCCAGGACAGGGACGGGGTTAGGGGATACGCAGTATTTT.

V and J are TRBV19 and TRBJ1-5; TRBD1 matches 10 bases. The V gene's germline CDR1 is LNHDA and CDR2 SQIVND (reference sequence). After removal of 4 bases from V and 1 base from J, the junction contained 1 base not matched to a gene. The CDR3 is 15 amino acids. The CDR3 reads CASSRDRGSNQPQHF. The CDR3, as DNA: TGTGCCAGTAGTAGGGACAGGGGAAGCAATCAGCCCCAGCATTTT.

Regarding this clonotype: Being one base from a much bigger clone, this may be a read error. This sequence joins TRBV15 and TRBJ2-5; 11 nucleotides align to TRBD1. This CDR3 is 16 amino acids long. Germline V gene sequence: CDR1 LNHNV, CDR2 YYDKDF (reference sequence). Trimming cost V 2 bases and J 11 bases; bases outside gene matches: 13. In DNA form, the CDR3 reads TGTGCCACCAGCAGACACGGACAGGGGGCCGTGAATGAGCAGTACTTC. Translation gives CATSRHGQGAVNEQYF.

Points on this clonotype: This sequence may be a read error, since a much larger clone differs from it by one base. The chain employs TRBV30 and TRBJ1-6; possibly TRBD1 for D (5 bases). The CDR3 sequence is 15 residues long. V gave up 7 bases and J gave up 0 bases, with 13 bases separating them. Germline V gene lookup returns CDR1 GTSNPN and CDR2 SVGIG (reference sequence). The CDR3 nucleotides read TGTGCCTTTCGGACACCCCGCTCCTATAATTCACCCCTCCACTTT. This sequence encodes CAFRTPRSYNSPLHF.

This clonotype was found a few times. The CDR3 bases are TGTGCCACCAGCAGGGATAAGAACACTGAAGCTTTCTTT. This encodes CATSRDKNTEAFF. This chain uses TRBV15 with TRBJ1-1; D is ambiguous. The CDR3 runs 13 residues. CDR1 is LNHNV and CDR2 is YYDKDF in the germline V gene (reference sequence). Trimming stripped 3 bases from V and 1 base from J, with 6 bases between.

CDR3 bases: TGTGCCAGCAGCTTCAATCCGAGCTCTGGAAACACCATATATTTT. Its translation is CASSFNPSSGNTIYF. The V call is TRBV7-6, the J call TRBJ1-3; D unclear. Germline V gives CDR1 SGHVS, CDR2 FNYEAQ. The CDR3 extends over 15 amino acids. Trimming cost V 3 bases and J 0 bases, with 9 bases left between them.

In this sample, this clonotype turned up a few times. The rearrangement joins TRBV5-4 to TRBJ2-7, with 8 bases lining up with TRBD2. Trimming removed 3 bases from V and 7 bases from J; junction bases left unmatched: 6. This CDR3 has 13 residues. CDR1 and CDR2 (germline): SGHNT, YYREEE (reference sequence). DNA for the CDR3: TGTGCCAGCAGCTCGGGGGGGTCTAAAGAGCAGTACTTC. Its protein product is CASSSGGSKEQYF.

Note on this clonotype: This may be a read error, as it is one base from a much larger clone. The chain has TRBV19 and TRBJ1-5; 7 bases match TRBD1. The germline CDR1 and CDR2 sequences are LNHDA and SQIVND (reference sequence). The CDR3 is 14 amino acids. V lost 4 bases, J lost 7 bases, and 7 bases stayed unmatched. The CDR3 nucleotides read TGTGCCAGTAGTACCAGACAGGGAGACCAGCCCCAGCATTTT. Protein sequence: CASSTRQGDQPQHF.

This sequence joins TRBV5-6 and TRBJ1-4; D gene ambiguous. V was pared by 4 bases and J by 0 bases, with 10 bases between. The length of the CDR3 is 15 residues. Germline loops: CDR1 SGHDT, CDR2 YYEEEE. CDR3 bases: TGTGCCAGCAGCCAAGGTGGCACAACTAATGAAAAACTGTTTTTT. The encoded protein is CASSQGGTTNEKLFF.